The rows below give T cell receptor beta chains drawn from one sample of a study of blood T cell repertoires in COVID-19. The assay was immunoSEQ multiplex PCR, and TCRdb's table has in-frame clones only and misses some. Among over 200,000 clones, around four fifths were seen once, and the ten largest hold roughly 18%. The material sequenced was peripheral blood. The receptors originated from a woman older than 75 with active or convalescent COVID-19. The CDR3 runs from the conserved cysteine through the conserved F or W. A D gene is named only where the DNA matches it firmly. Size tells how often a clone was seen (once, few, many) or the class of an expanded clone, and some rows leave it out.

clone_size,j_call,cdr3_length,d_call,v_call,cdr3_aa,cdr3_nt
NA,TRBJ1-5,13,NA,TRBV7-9,CASSLSESKPQHF,TGTGCCAGCAGCTTATCAGAATCAAAGCCCCAGCATTTT
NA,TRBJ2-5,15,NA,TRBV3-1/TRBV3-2,CASSRSQGPQETQYF,TGTGCCAGCAGCCGCTCACAGGGCCCCCAAGAGACCCAGTACTTC
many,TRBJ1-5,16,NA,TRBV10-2,CASSERGAGGNQPQHF,TGCGCCAGCAGTGAGCGGGGGGCGGGCGGCAATCAGCCCCAGCATTTT
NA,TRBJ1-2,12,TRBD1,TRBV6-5,CASSNRGYGYTF,TGTGCCAGCAGTAACAGGGGATATGGCTACACCTTC
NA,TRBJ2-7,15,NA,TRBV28,CASSPAGTVSYEQYF,TGTGCCAGCAGTCCTGCGGGGACCGTCTCCTACGAGCAGTACTTC
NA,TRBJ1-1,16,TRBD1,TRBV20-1,CSASLTGSWLNTEAFF,TGCAGTGCTAGTCTGACAGGGTCCTGGCTAAACACTGAAGCTTTCTTT
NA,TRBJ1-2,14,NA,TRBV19,CASSINGDNYGYTF,TGTGCCAGTAGTATTAACGGGGATAACTATGGCTACACCTTC
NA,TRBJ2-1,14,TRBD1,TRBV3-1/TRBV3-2,CASSHSDRGGEQFF,TGTGCCAGCAGCCACTCGGACAGGGGAGGGGAGCAGTTCTTC
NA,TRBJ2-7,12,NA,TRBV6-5,CASLANSYEQYF,TGTGCCAGCCTAGCAAACAGTTACGAGCAGTACTTC
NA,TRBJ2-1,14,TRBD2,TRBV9,CASSTGGLNHEQFF,TGTGCCAGCAGTACGGGGGGGCTGAATCATGAGCAGTTCTTC
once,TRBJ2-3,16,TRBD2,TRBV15,CATSRDPSGGRDTQYF,TGTGCCACCAGCAGAGATCCTAGCGGGGGCCGAGATACGCAGTATTTT
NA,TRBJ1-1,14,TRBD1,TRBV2,CASSRGQFNTEAFF,TGTGCCAGCAGTCGGGGACAGTTTAACACTGAAGCTTTCTTT
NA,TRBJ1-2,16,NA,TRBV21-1,CASSKDIRDMDYGYTF,TGTGCCAGCAGCAAAGATATCAGGGACATGGACTATGGCTACACCTTC
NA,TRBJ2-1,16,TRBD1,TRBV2,CASSVYGTGGMHEQFF,TGTGCCAGCAGTGTTTACGGGACAGGGGGCATGCATGAGCAGTTCTTC
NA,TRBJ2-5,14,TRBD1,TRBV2,CASRVGTGRETQYF,TGTGCCAGCAGAGTAGGGACAGGGCGAGAGACCCAGTACTTC
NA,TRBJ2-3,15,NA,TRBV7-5,CARSPKREGSDTQYF,TGTGCCAGAAGCCCGAAGCGGGAGGGCTCAGATACGCAGTATTTT
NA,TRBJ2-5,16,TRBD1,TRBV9,CASSGGQGRLTETQYF,TGTGCCAGCAGCGGGGGACAGGGGAGGTTGACAGAGACCCAGTACTTC
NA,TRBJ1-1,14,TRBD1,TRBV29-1,CSVEGFTGGVEAFF,TGCAGCGTTGAAGGTTTCACAGGGGGCGTTGAAGCTTTCTTT
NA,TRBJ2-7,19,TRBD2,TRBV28,CASSSAWGTSGGRYYEQYF,TGTGCCAGCAGTTCTGCGTGGGGGACTAGCGGGGGCCGATACTACGAGCAGTACTTC
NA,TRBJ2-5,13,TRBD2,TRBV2,CASSVGGYEVQYF,TGTGCCAGCAGTGTGGGAGGGTATGAGGTCCAGTACTTC
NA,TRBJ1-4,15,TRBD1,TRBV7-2,CASSRQTGVNEKLFF,TGTGCCAGCAGCCGCCAGACAGGGGTTAATGAAAAACTGTTTTTT
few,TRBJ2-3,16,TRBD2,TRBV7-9,CASSHSSGRSTDTQYF,TGTGCCAGCAGCCACTCAAGCGGGAGGAGCACAGATACGCAGTATTTT
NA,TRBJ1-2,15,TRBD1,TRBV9,CASSLPGQGMGGYTF,TGTGCCAGCAGCCTTCCGGGACAGGGAATGGGTGGCTACACCTTC
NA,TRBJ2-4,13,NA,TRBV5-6,CASSTPAGNIQYF,TGTGCCAGCAGCACCCCGGCAGGGAACATTCAGTACTTC
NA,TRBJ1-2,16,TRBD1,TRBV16,CASSRNRGSLGYGYTF,TGTGCCAGCAGCCGGAACAGGGGCTCGCTCGGCTATGGCTACACCTTC
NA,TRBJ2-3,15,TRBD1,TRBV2,CASSFGTGGPDTQYF,TGTGCCAGCAGTTTCGGGACAGGGGGCCCAGATACGCAGTATTTT
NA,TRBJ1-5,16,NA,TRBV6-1,CASSAFGRSRSQPQHF,TGTGCCAGCAGTGCTTTTGGCCGCTCACGAAGTCAGCCCCAGCATTTT
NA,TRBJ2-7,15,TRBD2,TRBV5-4,CASSPIAGAAGEQYF,TGTGCCAGCAGCCCCATAGCGGGAGCCGCGGGGGAGCAGTACTTC
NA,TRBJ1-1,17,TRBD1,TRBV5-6,CASSLAGPGQGATEAFF,TGTGCCAGCAGCTTGGCCGGCCCGGGACAGGGGGCCACTGAAGCTTTCTTT
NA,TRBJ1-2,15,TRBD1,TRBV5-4,CASSDRQGLGYGYTF,TGTGCCAGCAGCGACAGACAGGGGTTGGGCTATGGCTACACCTTC
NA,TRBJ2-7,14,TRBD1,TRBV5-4,CASSSTGGGLEQYF,TGTGCCAGCAGCTCGACAGGGGGAGGGCTCGAGCAGTACTTC
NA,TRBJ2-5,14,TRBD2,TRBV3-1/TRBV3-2,CASGPSGTRRAQYF,TGTGCCAGCGGTCCTAGCGGAACACGGAGGGCCCAGTACTTC
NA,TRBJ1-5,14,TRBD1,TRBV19,CASSSGQGNQPQHF,TGTGCCAGTAGTAGTGGACAGGGCAATCAGCCCCAGCATTTT
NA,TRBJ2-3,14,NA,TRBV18,CASSPTSKRDTQYF,TGTGCCAGCTCACCCACTAGCAAACGAGATACGCAGTATTTT
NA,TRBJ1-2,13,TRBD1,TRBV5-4,CASSPGTGYGYTF,TGTGCCAGCAGTCCCGGGACAGGCTATGGCTACACCTTC
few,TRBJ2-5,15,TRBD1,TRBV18,CASSPGQGAPKTQYF,TGTGCCAGCTCACCGGGACAGGGGGCCCCCAAGACCCAGTACTTC